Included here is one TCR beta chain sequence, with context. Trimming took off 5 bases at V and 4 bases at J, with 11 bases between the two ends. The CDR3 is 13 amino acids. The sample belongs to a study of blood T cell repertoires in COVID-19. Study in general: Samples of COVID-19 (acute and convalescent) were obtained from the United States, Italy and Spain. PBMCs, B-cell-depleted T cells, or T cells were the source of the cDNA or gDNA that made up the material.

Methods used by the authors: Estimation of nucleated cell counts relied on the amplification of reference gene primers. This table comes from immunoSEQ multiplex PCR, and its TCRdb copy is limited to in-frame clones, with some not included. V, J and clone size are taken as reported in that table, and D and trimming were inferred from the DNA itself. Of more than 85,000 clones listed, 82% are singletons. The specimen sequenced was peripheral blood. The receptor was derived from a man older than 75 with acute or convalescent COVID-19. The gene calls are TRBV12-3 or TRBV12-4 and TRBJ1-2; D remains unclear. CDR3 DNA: TGTGCCAGCAGTAGACGGCGGGGCTATGGCTACACCTTC. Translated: CASSRRRGYGYTF.